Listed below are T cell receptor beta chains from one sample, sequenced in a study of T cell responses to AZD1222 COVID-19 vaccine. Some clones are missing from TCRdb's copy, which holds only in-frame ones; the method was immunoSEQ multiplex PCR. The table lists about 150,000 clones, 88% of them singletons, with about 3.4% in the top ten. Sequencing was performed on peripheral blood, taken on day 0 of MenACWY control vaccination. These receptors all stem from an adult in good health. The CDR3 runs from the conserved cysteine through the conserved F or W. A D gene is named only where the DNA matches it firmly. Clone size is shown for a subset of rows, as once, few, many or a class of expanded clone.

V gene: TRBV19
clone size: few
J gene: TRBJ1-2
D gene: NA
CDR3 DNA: TGTGCCAGTAGCTTCGAGGGTCGCGGCTACACCTTC
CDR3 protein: CASSFEGRGYTF

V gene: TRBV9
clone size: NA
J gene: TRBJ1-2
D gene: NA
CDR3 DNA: TGTGCCAGCAGCGAAGGAGCTAACTATGGCTACACCTTC
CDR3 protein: CASSEGANYGYTF

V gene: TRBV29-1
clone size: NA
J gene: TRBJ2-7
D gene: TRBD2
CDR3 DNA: TGCAGCGCCGAAACTAGCGGGAGTTCCTACGAGCAGTACTTC
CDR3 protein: CSAETSGSSYEQYF

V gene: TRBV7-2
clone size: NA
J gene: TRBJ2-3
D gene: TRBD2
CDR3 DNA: TGTGCCAGCAGCTTAAGAGCGGGGGTCACAGATACGCAGTATTTT
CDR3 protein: CASSLRAGVTDTQYF

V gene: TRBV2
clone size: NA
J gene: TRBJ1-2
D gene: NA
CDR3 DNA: TGTGCCAGCAGTGGGTCTGGGACACCCACCAATCGGGTCTATGGCTACACCTTC
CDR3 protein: CASSGSGTPTNRVYGYTF

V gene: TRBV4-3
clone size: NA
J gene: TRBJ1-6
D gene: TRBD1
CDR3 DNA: TGCGCCAGCAGCCATGCTGGGACAGTAGGATCACCCCTCCACTTT
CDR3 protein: CASSHAGTVGSPLHF

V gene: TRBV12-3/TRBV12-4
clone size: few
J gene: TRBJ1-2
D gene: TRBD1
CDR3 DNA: TGTGCCAGCAGTCAGGGGGGGTTCTATGGCTACACCTTC
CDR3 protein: CASSQGGFYGYTF

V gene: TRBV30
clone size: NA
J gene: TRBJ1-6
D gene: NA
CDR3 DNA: TGTGCCTCAGGTCGGCGGAGCTCACCCCTCCACTTT
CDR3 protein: CASGRRSSPLHF

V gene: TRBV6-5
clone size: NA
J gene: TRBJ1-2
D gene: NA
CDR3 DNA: TGTGCCAGCAGTTACCAGGGGCGTAACTATGGCTACACCTTC
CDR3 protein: CASSYQGRNYGYTF

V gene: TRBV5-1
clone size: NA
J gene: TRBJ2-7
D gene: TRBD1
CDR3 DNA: TGCGCCAGCAGCTTGCCCGGACAGGGATGGGACGAGCAGTACTTC
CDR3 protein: CASSLPGQGWDEQYF

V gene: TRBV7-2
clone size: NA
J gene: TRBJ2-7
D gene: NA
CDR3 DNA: TGTGCCAGCAGCCCCGACTACGAGCAGTACTTC
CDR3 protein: CASSPDYEQYF

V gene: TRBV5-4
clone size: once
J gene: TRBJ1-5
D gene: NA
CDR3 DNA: TGTGCCAGCAGCTTGGTAGGGCAGCCCCAGCATTTT
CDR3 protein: CASSLVGQPQHF